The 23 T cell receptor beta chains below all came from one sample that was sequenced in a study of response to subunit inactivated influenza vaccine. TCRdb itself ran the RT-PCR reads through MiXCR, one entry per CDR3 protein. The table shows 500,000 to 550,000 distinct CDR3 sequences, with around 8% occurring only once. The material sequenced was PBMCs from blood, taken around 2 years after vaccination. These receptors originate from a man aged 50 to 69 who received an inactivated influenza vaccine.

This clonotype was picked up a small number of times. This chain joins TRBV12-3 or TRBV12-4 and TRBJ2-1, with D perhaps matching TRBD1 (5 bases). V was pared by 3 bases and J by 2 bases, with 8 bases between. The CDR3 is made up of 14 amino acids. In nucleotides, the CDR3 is TGTGCCAGCAGTTTGACAGTGCCCTACAATGAGCAGTTCTTC. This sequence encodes CASSLTVPYNEQFF.

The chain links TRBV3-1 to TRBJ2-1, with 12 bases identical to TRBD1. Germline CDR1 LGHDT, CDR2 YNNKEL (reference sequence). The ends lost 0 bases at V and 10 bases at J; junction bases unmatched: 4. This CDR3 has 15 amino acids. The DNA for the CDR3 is TGTGCCAGCAGCCAAGATCCCGGGACAGGGGGCGAGCAGTTCTTC. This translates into CASSQDPGTGGEQFF.

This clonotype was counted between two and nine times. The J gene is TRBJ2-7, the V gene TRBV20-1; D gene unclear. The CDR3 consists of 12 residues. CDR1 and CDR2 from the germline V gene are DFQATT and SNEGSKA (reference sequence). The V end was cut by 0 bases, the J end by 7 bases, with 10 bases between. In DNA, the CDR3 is TGCAGTGCTAGAGATTTTGGGGTAGAGCAGTACTTC. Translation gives CSARDFGVEQYF.

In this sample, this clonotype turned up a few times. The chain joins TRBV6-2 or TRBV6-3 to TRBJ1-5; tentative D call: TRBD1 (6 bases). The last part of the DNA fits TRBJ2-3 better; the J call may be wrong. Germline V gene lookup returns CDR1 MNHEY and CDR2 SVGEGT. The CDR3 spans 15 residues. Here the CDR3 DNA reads TGTGCCAGCAGTCCACAGGGAATTAGCAATCAGCCCCAGTATTTT. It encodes CASSPQGISNQPQYF.

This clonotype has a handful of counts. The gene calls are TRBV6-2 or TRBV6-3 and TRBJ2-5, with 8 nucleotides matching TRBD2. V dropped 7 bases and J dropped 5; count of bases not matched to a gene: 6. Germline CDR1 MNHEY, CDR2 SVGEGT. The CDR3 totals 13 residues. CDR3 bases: TGTGCCAGCAAAAGGACTAGCTGGGAGACCCAGTACTTC. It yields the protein CASKRTSWETQYF.

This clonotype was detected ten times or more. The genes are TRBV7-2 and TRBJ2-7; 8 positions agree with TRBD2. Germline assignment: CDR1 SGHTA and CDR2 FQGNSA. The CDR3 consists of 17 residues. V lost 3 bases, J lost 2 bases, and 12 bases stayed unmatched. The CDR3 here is CASSFGGGRHRTYEQYF. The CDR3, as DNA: TGTGCCAGCAGCTTCGGGGGGGGCCGTCACCGAACCTACGAGCAGTACTTC.

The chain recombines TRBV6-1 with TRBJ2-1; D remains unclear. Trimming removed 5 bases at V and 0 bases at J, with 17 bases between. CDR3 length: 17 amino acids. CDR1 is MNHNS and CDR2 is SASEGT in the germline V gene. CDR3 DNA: TGTGCCAGCAGTCCCGTGGTGTGGCCTTCCTCCTACAATGAGCAGTTCTTC. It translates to CASSPVVWPSSYNEQFF.

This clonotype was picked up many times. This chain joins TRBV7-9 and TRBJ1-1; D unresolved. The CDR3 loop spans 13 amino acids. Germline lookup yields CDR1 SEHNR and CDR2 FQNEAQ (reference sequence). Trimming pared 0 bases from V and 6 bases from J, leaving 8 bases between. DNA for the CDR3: TGTGCCAGCAGCTTAGCCCAGCCCCCTGAAGCTTTCTTT. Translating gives CASSLAQPPEAFF. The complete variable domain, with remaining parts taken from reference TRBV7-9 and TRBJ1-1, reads DTGVSQNPRHKITKRGQNVTFRCDPISEHNRLYWYRQTLGQGPEFLTYFQNEAQLEKSRLLSDRFSAERPKGSFSTLEIQRTEQGDSAMYLCASSLAQPPEAFFGQGTRLTVV.

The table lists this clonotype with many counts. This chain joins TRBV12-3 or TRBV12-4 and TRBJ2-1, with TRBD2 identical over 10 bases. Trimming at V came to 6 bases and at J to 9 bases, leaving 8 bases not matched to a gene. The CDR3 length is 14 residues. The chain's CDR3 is CASRVFSGGSEQFF. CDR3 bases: TGTGCCAGCAGGGTCTTTAGCGGGGGGTCTGAGCAGTTCTTC.

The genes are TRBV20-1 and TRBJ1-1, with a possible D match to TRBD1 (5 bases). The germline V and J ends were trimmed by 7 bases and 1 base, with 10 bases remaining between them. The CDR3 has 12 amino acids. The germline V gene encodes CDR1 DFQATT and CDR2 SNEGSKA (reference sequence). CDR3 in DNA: TGCAGTGGAACAGGACAGAACACTGAAGCTTTCTTT. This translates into CSGTGQNTEAFF.

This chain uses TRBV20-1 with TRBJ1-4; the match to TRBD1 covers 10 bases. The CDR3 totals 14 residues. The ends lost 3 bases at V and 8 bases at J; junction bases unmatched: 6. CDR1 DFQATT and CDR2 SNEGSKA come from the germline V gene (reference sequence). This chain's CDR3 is CSARPGTGVEKLFF. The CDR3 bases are TGCAGTGCTAGGCCCGGGACAGGGGTGGAAAAACTGTTTTTT.

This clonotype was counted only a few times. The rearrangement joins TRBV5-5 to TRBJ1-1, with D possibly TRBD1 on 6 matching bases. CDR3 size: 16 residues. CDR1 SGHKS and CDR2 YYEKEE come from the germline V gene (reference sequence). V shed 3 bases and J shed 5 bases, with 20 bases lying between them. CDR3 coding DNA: TGTGCCAGCAGCTCCTCCACGGCGCGAACAGGGACTGAAGCTTTCTTT. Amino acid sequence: CASSSSTARTGTEAFF.

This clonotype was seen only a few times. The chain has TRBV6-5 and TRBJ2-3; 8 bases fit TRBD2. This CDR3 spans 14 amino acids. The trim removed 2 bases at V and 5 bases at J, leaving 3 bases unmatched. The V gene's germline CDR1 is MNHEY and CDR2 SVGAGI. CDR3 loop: CASSYAGGLDTQYF. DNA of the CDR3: TGTGCCAGCAGTTACGCGGGAGGTCTAGATACGCAGTATTTT.

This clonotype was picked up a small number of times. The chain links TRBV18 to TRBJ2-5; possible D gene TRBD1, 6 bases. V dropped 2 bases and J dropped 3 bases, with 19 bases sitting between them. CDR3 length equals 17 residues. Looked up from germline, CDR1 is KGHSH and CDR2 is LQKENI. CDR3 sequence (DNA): TGTGCCAGCTCACCATCAATCGGGACAAGGGTAAAAGAGACCCAGTACTTC. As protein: CASSPSIGTRVKETQYF. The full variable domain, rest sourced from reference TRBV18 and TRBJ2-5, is NAGVMQNPRHLVRRRGQEARLRCSPMKGHSHVYWYRQLPEEGLKFMVYLQKENIIDESGMPKERFSAEFPKEGPSILRIQQVVRGDSAAYFCASSPSIGTRVKETQYFGPGTRLLVL.

CDR3 residues: CASSSIRQGGTGELFF. In DNA, the CDR3 is TGTGCCAGCAGCTCAATTCGACAGGGGGGCACCGGGGAGCTGTTTTTT. The J gene is TRBJ2-2, the V gene TRBV7-6, with 9 bases aligning to TRBD1. V trimming: 4 bases; J trimming: 4 bases; junction bases outside the gene matches: 7. Germline V gene lookup returns CDR1 SGHVS and CDR2 FNYEAQ. This CDR3 spans 16 amino acids.

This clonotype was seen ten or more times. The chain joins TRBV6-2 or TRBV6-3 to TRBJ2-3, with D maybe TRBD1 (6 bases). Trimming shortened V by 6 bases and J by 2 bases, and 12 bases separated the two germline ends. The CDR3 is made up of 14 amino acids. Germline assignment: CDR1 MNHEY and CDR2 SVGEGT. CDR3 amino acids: CASSWGTLTDTQYF. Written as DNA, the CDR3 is TGTGCCAGCAGCTGGGGGACACTCACAGATACGCAGTATTTT.

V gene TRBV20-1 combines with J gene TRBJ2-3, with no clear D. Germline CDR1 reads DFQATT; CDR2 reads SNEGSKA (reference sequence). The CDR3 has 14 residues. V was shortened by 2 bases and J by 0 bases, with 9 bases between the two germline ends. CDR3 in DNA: TGCAGTGCTAGACCGGTAACCAGCACAGATACGCAGTATTTT. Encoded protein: CSARPVTSTDTQYF.

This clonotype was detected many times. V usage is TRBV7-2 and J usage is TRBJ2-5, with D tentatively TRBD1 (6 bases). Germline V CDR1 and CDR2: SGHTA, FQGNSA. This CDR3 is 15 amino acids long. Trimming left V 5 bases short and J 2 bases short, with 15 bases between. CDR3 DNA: TGTGCCAGCAGCCCCCATTACAGGGTGCAAGAGACCCAGTACTTC. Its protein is CASSPHYRVQETQYF.

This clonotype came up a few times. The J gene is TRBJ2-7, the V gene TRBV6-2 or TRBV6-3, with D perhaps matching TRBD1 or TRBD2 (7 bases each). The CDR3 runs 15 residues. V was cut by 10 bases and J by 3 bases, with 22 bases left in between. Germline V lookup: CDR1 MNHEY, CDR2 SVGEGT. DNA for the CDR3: TGTGCCACAGGGGGGGGCCTAAGTACGATCTACGAGCAGTACTTC. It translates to CATGGGLSTIYEQYF.

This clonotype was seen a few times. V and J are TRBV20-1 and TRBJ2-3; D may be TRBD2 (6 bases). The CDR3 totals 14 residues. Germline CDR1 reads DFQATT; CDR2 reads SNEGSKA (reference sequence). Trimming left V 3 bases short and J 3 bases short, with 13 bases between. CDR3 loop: CSASTGVGTDTQYF. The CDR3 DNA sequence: TGCAGTGCTAGTACGGGAGTGGGAACAGATACGCAGTATTTT.

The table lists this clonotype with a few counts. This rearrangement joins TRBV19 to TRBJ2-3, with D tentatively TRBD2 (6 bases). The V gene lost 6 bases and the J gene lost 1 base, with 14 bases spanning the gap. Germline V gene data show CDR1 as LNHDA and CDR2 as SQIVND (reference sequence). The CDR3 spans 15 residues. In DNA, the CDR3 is TGTGCCAGTAGCATCGGGACTGCAGGCACAGATACGCAGTATTTT. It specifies CASSIGTAGTDTQYF.

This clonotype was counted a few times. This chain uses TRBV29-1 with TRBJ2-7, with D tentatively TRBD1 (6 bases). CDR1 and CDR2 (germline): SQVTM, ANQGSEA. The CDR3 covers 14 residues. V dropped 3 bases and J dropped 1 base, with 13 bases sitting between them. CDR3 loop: CSVEIQGASYEQYF. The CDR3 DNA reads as TGCAGCGTTGAGATACAGGGCGCTTCCTACGAGCAGTACTTC.

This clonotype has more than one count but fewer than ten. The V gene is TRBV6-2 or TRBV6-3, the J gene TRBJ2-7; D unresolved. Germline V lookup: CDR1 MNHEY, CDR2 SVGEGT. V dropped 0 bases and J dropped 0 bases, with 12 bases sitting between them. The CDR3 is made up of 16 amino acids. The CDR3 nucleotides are TGTGCCAGCAGTTACTCTCCCATCCTCGGCTCCTACGAGCAGTACTTC. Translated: CASSYSPILGSYEQYF.